This T cell receptor beta chain was profiled in a study of blood T cells in healthy people across ages. The use of a sample-barcoded 5' primer and a J-beta primer mix characterized a second PCR of about 6 to 12 cycles. Via MiXCR, TCRdb re-called the 5' RACE reads, giving one row per CDR3 protein. Of roughly 2 million distinct CDR3 sequences in the sample, just under 50% were seen once. In each sample, at least 6.5 million PBMCs were isolated. The CDR3 runs to 16 residues. V dropped 6 bases and J dropped 13; count of bases not matched to a gene: 20. CDR1 and CDR2 from the germline V gene are MDHEN and SYDVKM. A single count supports this clonotype.

Sample: blood. This TCR was sampled from a middle-aged woman in good health. The chain recombines TRBV28 with TRBJ2-5; 10 nucleotides match TRBD1. The DNA of the CDR3 is TGTGCCAGCAGCCAAGACAGGGGGCGCGATCGGGCCCTGCCGTACTTC. Translating gives CASSQDRGRDRALPYF.